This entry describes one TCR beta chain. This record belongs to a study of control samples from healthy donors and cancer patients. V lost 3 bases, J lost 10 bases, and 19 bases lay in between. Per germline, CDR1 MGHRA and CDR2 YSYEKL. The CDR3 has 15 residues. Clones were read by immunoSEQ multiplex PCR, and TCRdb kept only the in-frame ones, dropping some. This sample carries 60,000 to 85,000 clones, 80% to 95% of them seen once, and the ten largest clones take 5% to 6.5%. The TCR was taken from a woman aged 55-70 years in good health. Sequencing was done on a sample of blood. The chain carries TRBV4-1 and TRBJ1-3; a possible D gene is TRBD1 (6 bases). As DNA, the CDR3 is TGCGCCAGCAGCCAGGGGTTGGGGGCCCTTCGGACCATATATTTT. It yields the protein CASSQGLGALRTIYF.